Shown below are 20 T cell receptor beta chains from a single sample sequenced in a study of T cells in Graves' hyperthyroidism and ophthalmopathy. Using RNA transcripts as the source, TCR beta CDR3 regions were amplified. Using the HTBI primer set, a first-round RT-PCR was run on the TCR CDR3. TCRdb processed the multiplex PCR reads anew with MiXCR; each CDR3 protein has one entry. The data contain about 370,000 distinct CDR3 sequences, around 15% of them seen just once; the ten biggest clones take up roughly 20%. The material sequenced was blood. The receptors come from a woman in her fifties or sixties with Graves' ophthalmopathy.

The rearrangement links TRBV25-1 to TRBJ2-7, with 8 nucleotides matching TRBD2. The J segment lost 1 base and the V segment lost 3 bases, leaving 2 bases of the junction unmatched. Per the germline V gene, CDR1 is MGHDK and CDR2 is SYGVNS. The CDR3 loop spans 14 amino acids. DNA for the CDR3: TGTGCCAGCAGTGATGCTAGCGGGTCCTACGAGCAGTACTTC. Protein sequence: CASSDASGSYEQYF.

This chain uses TRBV28 with TRBJ2-2; tentatively, D is TRBD1 (5 bases). Trimming took 6 bases from V and 4 from J, leaving 12 bases between them. CDR1 and CDR2 from the germline V gene are MDHEN and SYDVKM. The CDR3 has 14 residues. CDR3 in amino acids: CASSSLRGTGELFF. The CDR3 nucleotides are TGTGCCAGCAGCTCTCTTAGGGGCACCGGGGAGCTGTTTTTT.

The chain couples TRBV7-6 to TRBJ2-5; TRBD2 matches 8 bases. This CDR3 has 18 amino acids. J lost 0 bases, V lost 4 bases, and 13 bases had no gene match. Looked up from germline, CDR1 is SGHVS and CDR2 is FNYEAQ. CDR3 sequence (DNA): TGTGCCAGCAGCTATTCACCCCTGGGACTAGTAAACCAAGAGACCCAGTACTTC. This encodes CASSYSPLGLVNQETQYF.

The genes are TRBV11-2 and TRBJ1-2, with 9 bases fitting TRBD1. There are 14 residues in the CDR3. With 5 bases clipped from V and 11 bases from J, the junction kept 12 bases outside the gene matches. Germline V gene lookup returns CDR1 SGHAT and CDR2 FQNNGV. The CDR3 DNA sequence: TGTGCCAGCAGCGCAACAGAACAGGGGGCGGGTTACACCTTC. This gives the protein CASSATEQGAGYTF.

This sequence joins TRBV6-1 and TRBJ1-2; D call uncertain. Germline V CDR1 and CDR2: MNHNS, SASEGT. The CDR3 contains 17 residues. V was cut by 6 bases and J by 4 bases, with 24 bases left in between. Written as DNA, the CDR3 is TGTGCCAGCAGACCGCCGGGAACAACCCTAGGATCCTATGGCTACACCTTC. This encodes CASRPPGTTLGSYGYTF.

The rearrangement links TRBV12-3 or TRBV12-4 to TRBJ2-5; either TRBD1 or TRBD2 may supply D (5 bases each). The CDR3 is 14 amino acids. V lost 6 bases and J lost 4, with 15 bases in between. This chain's CDR3 is CASSNTEGIETQYF. The CDR3 DNA reads as TGTGCCAGCAGCAACACAGAGGGGATAGAGACCCAGTACTTC.

This clonotype was counted ten times or more. CDR3 DNA: TGCGCCAGCAGCCCCGAGGGCGGAGATGGTCAGCCCCAGCATTTT. Translation: CASSPEGGDGQPQHF. The chain has TRBV4-1 and TRBJ1-5; D is unclear. The V gene lost 4 bases and the J gene lost 6 bases, with 16 bases spanning the gap. The CDR3 is 15 residues long. Germline CDR1 is MGHRA and CDR2 is YSYEKL.

This clonotype has at least ten counts. Here the CDR3 DNA reads TGTGCCAGCAGTTACGAGGATCCAGGGTACCAAGAGACCCAGTACTTC. Encoded protein: CASSYEDPGYQETQYF. This chain uses TRBV6-5 with TRBJ2-5, with D possibly matching TRBD1 (5 bases). V lost 2 bases, J lost 0 bases, and 13 bases lay in between. Germline V gives CDR1 MNHEY, CDR2 SVGAGI. This CDR3 is built from 16 residues.

This clonotype was counted ten times or more. V usage is TRBV3-1 and J usage is TRBJ2-1; 9 positions match TRBD2. The germline CDR1 and CDR2 sequences are LGHDT and YNNKEL (reference sequence). V was pared by 1 base and J by 6 bases, with 7 bases of the junction left unmatched. The CDR3 runs 16 residues. Here the CDR3 reads CASSQVSSGKGNEQFF. CDR3 nucleotides: TGTGCCAGCAGCCAAGTTTCTAGCGGGAAGGGCAATGAGCAGTTCTTC.

This sequence joins TRBV20-1 and TRBJ2-3; TRBD2 matches 7 bases. The CDR3 has 14 residues. Germline CDR1 reads DFQATT; CDR2 reads SNEGSKA (reference sequence). V trimming: 4 bases; J trimming: 3 bases; junction bases outside the gene matches: 7. Written as DNA, the CDR3 is TGCAGTGCTAATAGTGCGGGAGTAACAGATACGCAGTATTTT. Translation gives CSANSAGVTDTQYF.

The sample holds a few counts of this clonotype. This rearrangement joins TRBV29-1 to TRBJ2-3; D is possibly TRBD2 (7 bases). There are 15 residues in the CDR3. The germline V gene has CDR1 SQVTM and CDR2 ANQGSEA. V was clipped by 6 bases and J by 0 bases, with 16 bases between them. This CDR3 is CSVVGGGASTDTQYF. CDR3 coding DNA: TGCAGCGTAGTTGGAGGGGGGGCCAGCACAGATACGCAGTATTTT.

Ten or more counts support this clonotype. The CDR3 DNA follows: TGTGCCAGCAGTGAACCCGGGACATCGAACACCGGGGAGCTGTTTTTT. It codes for CASSEPGTSNTGELFF. This chain connects TRBV6-1 to TRBJ2-2; maybe TRBD1 (6 bases). The CDR3 covers 16 residues. V was pared by 2 bases and J by 0 bases, with 10 bases between. The germline V gene encodes CDR1 MNHNS and CDR2 SASEGT.

This clonotype has at least ten counts. The genes are TRBV2 and TRBJ2-7; D is possibly TRBD1 or TRBD2 (5 bases each). V gave up 6 bases and J gave up 2 bases, with 14 bases separating them. The CDR3 is 14 residues long. The germline CDR1 and CDR2 sequences are SNHLY and FYNNEI. CDR3 bases: TGTGCCAGCAGAGACGGGGACGGGACCTACGAGCAGTACTTC. It is translated as CASRDGDGTYEQYF.

This clonotype showed up many times. J is TRBJ2-3 and V is TRBV6-1; no clear D gene. The CDR3 spans 12 residues. V lost 6 bases to trimming and J lost 7 bases, with 11 bases between them. CDR1 and CDR2 (germline): MNHNS, SASEGT. The CDR3 DNA is TGTGCCAGCAGGACGGACCTCCATACGCAGTATTTT. This encodes CASRTDLHTQYF.

This clonotype appeared many times. The rearrangement joins TRBV20-1 to TRBJ2-7; D remains unclear. Germline V CDR1 and CDR2: DFQATT, SNEGSKA (reference sequence). CDR3 length: 12 residues. The ends were cut back, 2 bases at V and 2 bases at J, with 7 bases in the middle. CDR3 loop: CSARPGAYEQYF. CDR3 coding DNA: TGCAGTGCTAGACCGGGTGCCTACGAGCAGTACTTC.

V and J are TRBV6-9 and TRBJ1-5; no reliable D call. Per germline, CDR1 MNHGY and CDR2 SVAAGI. This CDR3 comprises 14 residues. Trimming removed 3 bases at V and 5 bases at J, with 11 bases between. CDR3 in amino acids: CASSYLTDDQPQHF. The CDR3 bases are TGTGCCAGCAGTTACTTAACCGATGATCAGCCCCAGCATTTT.

This clonotype was seen at least ten times. J is TRBJ1-1 and V is TRBV20-1; tentatively, D is TRBD1 (6 bases). This CDR3 has 15 amino acids. Germline V gene lookup returns CDR1 DFQATT and CDR2 SNEGSKA (reference sequence). With 5 bases removed from V and 6 bases from J, the gap between germline ends came to 22 bases. CDR3 nucleotides: TGCAGTGCTGTTAAGGGGGGGCGCGGTGGCGCTGAAGCTTTCTTT. Translation gives CSAVKGGRGGAEAFF.

This clonotype was seen ten or more times. CDR3 amino acids: CATSRARVGDEQYF. The CDR3 DNA follows: TGTGCCACCAGCAGAGCAAGGGTCGGGGACGAGCAGTACTTC. V usage is TRBV15 and J usage is TRBJ2-7; D may be TRBD2 (5 bases). The ends were cut back, 1 base at V and 5 bases at J, with 12 bases in the middle. Looked up from germline, CDR1 is LNHNV and CDR2 is YYDKDF (reference sequence). CDR3 length: 14 amino acids.

This clonotype was counted ten times or more. The chain employs TRBV2 and TRBJ2-5, with D possibly TRBD1 on 5 matching bases. The length of the CDR3 is 13 residues. Between the trimmed V and J ends, which lost 7 bases and 2 bases, there was a span of 11 bases. The germline gives CDR1 SNHLY, CDR2 FYNNEI. CDR3 nucleotide sequence: TGTGCCAGCAAGGGGCGGAGTCAAGAGACCCAGTACTTC. This translates into CASKGRSQETQYF. Full variable domain (outside the CDR3, taken from reference TRBV2 and TRBJ2-5): EPEVTQTPSHQVTQMGQEVILRCVPISNHLYFYWYRQILGQKVEFLVSFYNNEISEKSEIFDDQFSVERPDGSNFTLKIRSTKLEDSAMYFCASKGRSQETQYFGPGTRLLVL.

This clonotype occurred many times. A read error may account for a junction end that differs from germline. The CDR3 DNA reads TGTGCCAGCAGCTCGGATAGATCCTACAATGAGCAGTTCTTC. This gives the protein CASSSDRSYNEQFF. This sequence joins TRBV5-1 and TRBJ2-1; D not resolved. This CDR3 has 14 amino acids. Germline CDR1 SGHRS, CDR2 YFSETQ.